These 14 T cell receptor beta chains share one sample of origin, sequenced in a study of blood T cell repertoires in COVID-19. Clones were read by immunoSEQ multiplex PCR, and TCRdb kept only the in-frame ones, dropping some. The sample has about 190,000 clones, less than 80% seen once; the top ten hold around 12%. Sample: peripheral blood. All receptors come from a woman between 45 and 65 years old with acute or convalescent COVID-19.

This chain links TRBV2 with TRBJ2-3, with D perhaps matching TRBD2 (5 bases). Germline lookup yields CDR1 SNHLY and CDR2 FYNNEI. V lost 8 bases and J 4 bases, leaving 13 bases between the germline ends. This CDR3 region has 13 residues. The CDR3 sequence: CASRGWKADTQYF. The CDR3 nucleotides are TGTGCCAGCCGAGGGTGGAAAGCAGATACGCAGTATTTT.

The CDR3 DNA sequence: TGTGCCAGCAGGGCAGGGGCGTACGAGCAGTACTTC. It specifies CASRAGAYEQYF. The gene calls are TRBV2 and TRBJ2-7, with D possibly TRBD1 on 6 matching bases. This CDR3 is 12 amino acids long. Trimming took 6 bases from V and 4 from J, leaving 10 bases between them. From germline, CDR1 is SNHLY and CDR2 FYNNEI.

This clone was picked up one time. The V and J genes are TRBV19 and TRBJ2-1; D call uncertain. V lost 5 bases and J 2 bases, leaving 16 bases between the germline ends. This CDR3 has 16 residues. CDR1 is LNHDA, CDR2 SQIVND, per germline (reference sequence). DNA for the CDR3: TGTGCCAGTAGTGCCCGGTCAACCCCCCCCTACAATGAGCAGTTCTTC. Translating it yields CASSARSTPPYNEQFF. Based on the CDR3 plus reference TRBV19 and TRBJ2-1, the full variable domain is DGGITQSPKYLFRKEGQNVTLSCEQNLNHDAMYWYRQDPGQGLRLIYYSQIVNDFQKGDIAEGYSVSREKKESFPLTVTSAQKNPTAFYLCASSARSTPPYNEQFFGPGTRLTVL.

V usage is TRBV2 and J usage is TRBJ1-5; perhaps TRBD1 as D (6 bases). Trimming pared 4 bases from V and 0 bases from J, leaving 10 bases between. CDR3 length: 15 amino acids. The germline V gene encodes CDR1 SNHLY and CDR2 FYNNEI. The CDR3 DNA sequence: TGTGCCAGCAGTGTTGGACAGCTTAGCAATCAGCCCCAGCATTTT. Protein product: CASSVGQLSNQPQHF.

The chain is built from TRBV6-2 or TRBV6-3 and TRBJ2-3; 11 bases line up with TRBD2. CDR3 length: 16 amino acids. V was clipped by 6 bases and J by 8 bases; unmatched bases: 13. Germline V gene lookup returns CDR1 MNHEY and CDR2 SVGEGT. For the CDR3, the DNA is TGTGCCAGCAGCGGAACTAGCGGGGGCTTCTGGGGTACGCAGTATTTT. Protein product: CASSGTSGGFWGTQYF.

This rearrangement joins TRBV15 to TRBJ1-5; TRBD1 might be the D (5 bases). With 0 bases removed from V and 7 bases from J, the gap between germline ends came to 13 bases. The germline V gene has CDR1 LNHNV and CDR2 YYDKDF (reference sequence). The CDR3 runs 15 residues. CDR3 in DNA: TGTGCCACCAGCAGAGACCCGGTCCGGGGGCAGCCCCAGCATTTT. It codes for CATSRDPVRGQPQHF.

The chain links TRBV6-1 to TRBJ1-5; D not resolved. CDR3 length: 16 residues. V was trimmed by 1 base and J by 1 base, leaving 11 bases between them. Germline V gene sequence: CDR1 MNHNS, CDR2 SASEGT. CDR3 residues: CASSEVPGESNQPQHF. CDR3 in DNA: TGTGCCAGCAGTGAAGTCCCAGGCGAGAGCAATCAGCCCCAGCATTTT.

The DNA for the CDR3 is TGCGCCAGCAGCTCAGGGCGCCAGGATTCACCCCTCCACTTT. Translation gives CASSSGRQDSPLHF. The rearrangement uses TRBV5-1 and TRBJ1-6; TRBD1 might be the D (5 bases). V was pared by 3 bases and J by 8 bases, with 12 bases between. The CDR3 is made up of 14 amino acids. Germline V gene sequence: CDR1 SGHRS, CDR2 YFSETQ.

The chain joins TRBV5-6 to TRBJ2-3, with 12 bases matching TRBD2. This CDR3 spans 16 amino acids. The V and J ends lost 2 bases and 4 bases, in that order; junction bases with no gene match: 5. Looked up from germline, CDR1 is SGHDT and CDR2 is YYEEEE. DNA of the CDR3: TGTGCCAGCAGCTTACTAGCGGGGGGCGGGGCAGATACGCAGTATTTT. Protein product: CASSLLAGGGADTQYF.

The chain carries TRBV24-1 and TRBJ2-1; a weak D match, TRBD2 (6 bases). Per the germline V gene, CDR1 is KGHDR and CDR2 is SFDVKD. Trimming shortened V by 12 bases and J by 10 bases, and 24 bases separated the two germline ends. This CDR3 comprises 14 residues. The DNA for the CDR3 is TGTGCCGTGGGCAGGAGGGCGCGGGCCGAGGAGCAGTTCTTC. Amino acids: CAVGRRARAEEQFF.

The DNA for the CDR3 is TGTGCCAGTGATCCGGGTAGACGGACTGAAGCTTTCTTT. It yields the protein CASDPGRRTEAFF. J is TRBJ1-1 and V is TRBV19; D not certain. The CDR3 spans 13 residues. CDR1 is LNHDA, CDR2 SQIVND, per germline (reference sequence). V was pared by 8 bases and J by 5 bases, with 15 bases between.

This clone has a handful of counts. This specimen includes other DNA sequences encoding the same CDR3. The rearrangement joins TRBV18 to TRBJ1-3; a weak D match, TRBD1 (5 bases). This CDR3 is 14 amino acids long. The germline V gene encodes CDR1 KGHSH and CDR2 LQKENI. V was cut by 1 base and J by 1 base, with 5 bases left in between. The CDR3 sequence is CASSPQGSGNTIYF. In DNA form, the CDR3 reads TGTGCCAGCTCACCACAGGGGTCTGGAAACACCATATATTTT.

The chain combines TRBV10-1 with TRBJ2-7; TRBD1 agrees at 9 bases. Germline CDR1 WNHNN, CDR2 SYGVQD (reference sequence). With V trimmed by 6 bases and J by 3 bases, 6 bases remained unmatched. The CDR3 runs to 14 residues. CDR3 residues: CASRTGGRNYEQYF. CDR3 in DNA: TGCGCCAGCAGGACAGGGGGGAGAAACTACGAGCAGTACTTC.

CDR3 bases: TGTGCCAGCAGCCCTTCGGTGGGGACAGGGGGCGCGGGGCAGCCCCAGCATTTT. Translation gives CASSPSVGTGGAGQPQHF. The chain links TRBV3-1 (or the pseudogene TRBV3-2) to TRBJ1-5; 12 bases agree with TRBD1. This CDR3 is 18 amino acids long. J was trimmed by 7 bases and V by 4 bases; bases with no gene match: 14. Germline CDR1 reads LGHDT; CDR2 reads YNNKEL (reference sequence).